The entry below describes one T cell receptor (beta chain). This clone was found a few times. The antigen this receptor binds is unknown. There are no base qualities to consult, and no much larger clone falls within one base. The germline V gene (reference sequence) gives CDR1 as MNHEY and CDR2 as SMNVEV. Trimming takes 0 bases from V and 0 bases from J, and the germline ends sit 8 bases apart. Taken from cysteine to phenylalanine, the CDR3 has 15 residues. CDR3 DNA only is kept here, 45 bases in frame from base 1. In the prospective study, participants were about 18 to 100 years old, resided in 24 geographic areas of the United States, and were enrolled through a virtual design. In the prospective study, cohorts were assigned on the basis of participant-reported clinical history obtained from a screening survey and a study questionnaire. Recovered participants in ImmuneRACE Cohort 3 were defined by two consecutive negative NP/OP PCR tests, clearance by a healthcare professional, or resolution of symptoms. In the prospective study, mobile phlebotomists collected whole blood, serum and a nasopharyngeal or oropharyngeal swab from each participant. Prospective study participants could optionally give additional blood draws and questionnaires over a roughly 2-month period. Before DNA extraction, prospective study blood samples were shipped either frozen or at room temperature.

The data belong to a study of blood T cell repertoires in COVID-19 (dated by TCRdb to the early 2020s). Some background on the complete study: Samples covering the acute and convalescent phases of COVID-19 were provided by collaborators in the United States, Italy and Spain. The samples were drawn from the first 160 participants of the ongoing ImmuneRACE study and from about 1,200 subjects provided by 6 global collaborators. Where HLA class I and class II types were available, the types were taken from metadata supplied by the sample provider, not from assay-based typing. Deeply sampled blood TCRbeta repertoires from subjects exposed to, actively infected with, or recovered from COVID-19 were included in the dataset. The material from the prospective study consisted of cDNA or gDNA derived from T cells, B-cell-depleted T cells, or PBMCs. Nearly every sample came with metadata listing a de-identified subject ID, COVID-19 status, age in years and sex. The repertoires were released in a freely available public database intended as a resource for research on the immune response to SARS-CoV-2.

Findings and caveats that apply to the study as a whole: The quantity of clinical and demographic metadata differed by source and by participant and was supplied without curation.

The immunoSEQ Assay, a bias-controlled multiplex PCR, was used to amplify TCRbeta CDR3 regions from genomic DNA. Per the original workflow: Nucleated cell counts per sample were estimated from amplification of reference gene primers within the assay. To quantify the absolute abundance of each unique TCRbeta CDR3 rearrangement, sequence reads were collapsed and filtered. For each sample, productive Simpson clonality was calculated as the square root of Simpson's diversity index over productive rearrangements. Sourced from immuneACCESS, this table was stored by TCRdb with only in-frame sequences that have V and J called. A share of the clones is absent; for the studies checked, an unresolved V gene accounts for under half, and the remainder has no known explanation. V, J and clone size derive from that table, while D and trimming were established from the DNA sequence. This sample holds around 150,000 clones; 80% were observed only once. Of the sample, nearly 3.5% is held by the ten largest clones.

The clonotype was recovered from a woman aged 55 to 70 who had recovered from COVID-19. Sequenced material: PBMCs or T cells enriched from blood (not recorded which). This chain joins TRBV27 to TRBJ1-1; TRBD1 is perhaps the D gene, given 6 matching bases. CDR3 sequence: CASSLSKGVNTEAFF. The nucleotide sequence is given as TGTGCCAGCAGTTTATCGAAGGGGGTGAACACTGAAGCTTTCTTT.